These T cell receptor beta chains were read from a single sample in a study of T cell changes during pregnancy in multiple sclerosis. This table comes from immunoSEQ multiplex PCR, and its TCRdb copy is limited to in-frame clones, with some not included. This sample has about 100,000 clones, with approximately 90% found just once. Sequencing used peripheral blood, obtained after pregnancy. These receptor sequences come from a female donor with multiple sclerosis, enrolled in a pregnancy study. Both conserved end residues are part of each CDR3. A D gene is named only where the DNA matches it firmly. Size tells how often a clone was seen (once, few, many) or the class of an expanded clone, and some rows leave it out.

size	V	D	J	DNA	CDR3
NA	TRBV30	NA	TRBJ2-7	TGTGCCTGGAACTCGAACCGGCGACTTAGTGAGCAGTACTTC	CAWNSNRRLSEQYF
NA	TRBV28	NA	TRBJ2-7	TGTGCCAGCCAGGGGCGTTACCTTTACGAGCAGTACTTC	CASQGRYLYEQYF
NA	TRBV19	NA	TRBJ1-4	TGTGCCAGTAGTTCGCGTAGACTCACGGATGAAAAACTGTTTTTT	CASSSRRLTDEKLFF
once	TRBV7-2	NA	TRBJ2-7	TGTGCCAGCAGCCCCCGACAGGTGATCTACGAGCAGTACTTC	CASSPRQVIYEQYF
NA	TRBV27	NA	TRBJ2-7	TGTGCCAGCAGTTTAGTGGGGGAGGACTCCTACGAGCAGTACTTC	CASSLVGEDSYEQYF
NA	TRBV19	TRBD1	TRBJ2-3	TGTGCCAGTAGCCGGGAAAGGGGGCCAGATACGCAGTATTTT	CASSRERGPDTQYF
once	TRBV2	NA	TRBJ1-1	TGTGCCAGCAGTGTCAGCCGACAGGATAATACGCCCTGGGATTTAGCTGAAGCTTTCTTT	CASSVSRQDNTPWDLAEAFF
NA	TRBV16	TRBD1	TRBJ2-7	TGTGCCAGCAGCCAGTCGGCACAGGGGGCATACGAGCAGTACTTC	CASSQSAQGAYEQYF
NA	TRBV19	TRBD2	TRBJ2-1	TGTGCCAGTAGTACGAGGACTAGCGGGACCTCCTACAATGAGCAGTTCTTC	CASSTRTSGTSYNEQFF
NA	TRBV10-2	NA	TRBJ1-1	TGCGCCAGCAGTGTGGGGACAATTATAAGAACTGAAGCTTTCTTT	CASSVGTIIRTEAFF
NA	TRBV12-5	NA	TRBJ2-1	TGTGCTAGTGGTAATCCCCCACTATCTAACTACAATGAGCAGTTCTTC	CASGNPPLSNYNEQFF
NA	TRBV6-1	TRBD1	TRBJ1-6	TGTGCCAGCAGCGACAGGGATTATTCACCCCTCCACTTT	CASSDRDYSPLHF
NA	TRBV9	TRBD2	TRBJ2-1	TGTGCCAGCAGCGTGGGGGTGGGACTAGCGGGGGGATTTCTCTACAATGAGCAGTTCTTC	CASSVGVGLAGGFLYNEQFF
few	TRBV20-1	NA	TRBJ1-2	TGCAGTGCTAGAGGCGGGGATGGCTACACCTTC	CSARGGDGYTF
few	TRBV7-9	TRBD2	TRBJ2-7	TGTGCCAGCAGCCCTAGCGGGGGTAACGAGCAGTACTTC	CASSPSGGNEQYF
once	TRBV7-8	TRBD1	TRBJ1-2	TGTGCCAGCAGCCTTCGGACAGGGTATGGCTACACCTTC	CASSLRTGYGYTF
NA	TRBV7-8	TRBD1	TRBJ2-3	TGTGCCAGCAGCTTAGCGCTTTTGACAGGGGACACAGATACGCAGTATTTT	CASSLALLTGDTDTQYF
once	TRBV5-6	NA	TRBJ2-3	TGTGCCAGCAGCTTGCAGGGCCGGAGCACAGATACGCAGTATTTT	CASSLQGRSTDTQYF
NA	TRBV9	NA	TRBJ2-5	TGTGCCAGCAGCTTCGGGGTAGGGTCCCAGTACTTC	CASSFGVGSQYF
NA	TRBV28	TRBD1	TRBJ2-7	TGTGCCAGCAGCCCACATACTGGGACAGGGAGGTTGGAGCAGTACTTC	CASSPHTGTGRLEQYF
once	TRBV19	TRBD1	TRBJ2-1	TGTGCCAGTAGTACACAGGGGGCAACGTACAATGAGCAGTTCTTC	CASSTQGATYNEQFF
once	TRBV18	TRBD2	TRBJ2-1	TGTGCCAGCTCCCCCACGGGGGGTAGCTCCTACAATGAGCAGTTCTTC	CASSPTGGSSYNEQFF
NA	TRBV9	TRBD1	TRBJ2-5	TGTGCCAGCAGCGTAGCTACGGGGACAGGGGGGTCGGTGGGCATGGAGACCCAGTACTTC	CASSVATGTGGSVGMETQYF
NA	TRBV7-6	TRBD2	TRBJ2-1	TGTGCCAGCAGCGGGAGGGCCTACAATGAGCAGTTCTTC	CASSGRAYNEQFF